This entry describes one T cell receptor beta chain. V was shortened by 5 bases and J by 5 bases, with 18 bases between the two germline ends. Germline lookup yields CDR1 SGHTA and CDR2 FQGNSA. This CDR3 comprises 16 residues. The source of the sample is a study of T cell responses to AZD1222 COVID-19 vaccine. Measured with immunoSEQ multiplex PCR; TCRdb has only the in-frame clones, and not every one. The repertoire has about 130,000 clones, roughly nine tenths of them found once; the top ten carry approximately 8.8%. The rearrangement links TRBV7-2 to TRBJ2-2, with D perhaps TRBD1 or TRBD2 (5 bases each). This sequence was found in an adult who received the AZD1222 COVID-19 vaccine. This specimen consisted of peripheral blood, obtained 28 days after the second AZD1222 dose. Here the CDR3 reads CASSTSGSSETGELFF. The CDR3 DNA reads as TGTGCCAGCAGCACCTCAGGGAGTAGCGAGACCGGGGAGCTGTTTTTT.